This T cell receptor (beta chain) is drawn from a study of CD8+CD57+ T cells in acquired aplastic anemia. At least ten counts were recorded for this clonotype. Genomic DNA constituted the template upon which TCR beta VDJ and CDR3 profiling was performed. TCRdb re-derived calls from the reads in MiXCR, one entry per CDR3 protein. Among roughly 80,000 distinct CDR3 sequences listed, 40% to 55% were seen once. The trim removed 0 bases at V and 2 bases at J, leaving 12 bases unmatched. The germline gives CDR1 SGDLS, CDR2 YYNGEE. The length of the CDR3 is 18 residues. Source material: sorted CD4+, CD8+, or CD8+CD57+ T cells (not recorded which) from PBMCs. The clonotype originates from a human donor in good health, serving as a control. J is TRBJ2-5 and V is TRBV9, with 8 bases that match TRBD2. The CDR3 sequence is CASSVDVISGALQETQYF. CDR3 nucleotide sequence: TGTGCCAGCAGCGTAGACGTTATTAGCGGGGCCTTACAAGAGACCCAGTACTTC.